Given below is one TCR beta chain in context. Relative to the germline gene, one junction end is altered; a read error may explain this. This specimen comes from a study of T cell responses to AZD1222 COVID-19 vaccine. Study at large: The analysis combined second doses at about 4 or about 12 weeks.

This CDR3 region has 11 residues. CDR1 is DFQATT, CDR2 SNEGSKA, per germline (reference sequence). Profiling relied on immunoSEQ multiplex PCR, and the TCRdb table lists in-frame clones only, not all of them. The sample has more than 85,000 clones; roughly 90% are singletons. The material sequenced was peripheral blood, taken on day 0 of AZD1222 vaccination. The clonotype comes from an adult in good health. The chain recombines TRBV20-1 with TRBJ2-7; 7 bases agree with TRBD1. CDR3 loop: CSAGTENMRDF. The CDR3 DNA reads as TGCAGTGCTGGGACAGAAAATATGAGGGACTTC.